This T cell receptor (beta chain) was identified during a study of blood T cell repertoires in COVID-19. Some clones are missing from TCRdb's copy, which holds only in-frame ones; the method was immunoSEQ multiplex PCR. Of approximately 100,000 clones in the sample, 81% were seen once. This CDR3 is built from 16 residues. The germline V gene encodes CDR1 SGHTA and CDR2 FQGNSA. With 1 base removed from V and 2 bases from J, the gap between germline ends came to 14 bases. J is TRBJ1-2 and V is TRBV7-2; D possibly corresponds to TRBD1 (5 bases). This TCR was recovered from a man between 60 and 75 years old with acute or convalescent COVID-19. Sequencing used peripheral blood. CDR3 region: CASSLDRAGGNYGYTF. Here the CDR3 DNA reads TGTGCCAGCAGCTTAGACCGGGCCGGGGGGAACTATGGCTACACCTTC.